This note documents a single TCR beta chain sequence. The entry originates in a study of blood T cell repertoires in COVID-19. Study-level information: T cells, B-cell-depleted T cells, or PBMCs supplied cDNA or gDNA.

The assay was immunoSEQ multiplex PCR, and TCRdb's table has in-frame clones only and misses some. The sample includes some 94,000 clones, 55% to 80% of them seen just once. Sequencing input: peripheral blood. The receptor was isolated from a woman aged 55-69 years in a cohort sampled during active or convalescent COVID-19.

The CDR3, as DNA: TGTGCCAGCAGCCAAGAGCTAGCGGGGGCGTCCTCCACCGGGGAGCTGTTTTTT. Protein sequence: CASSQELAGASSTGELFF. The J gene is TRBJ2-2, the V gene TRBV4-2; 10 bases match TRBD2. Germline CDR1 reads LGHNA; CDR2 reads YNFKEQ. There are 18 residues in the CDR3. Trimming cost V 0 bases and J 4 bases; bases outside gene matches: 8.